This entry is about one T cell receptor (beta chain). Its cognate antigen is unknown. This record comes from a study of cytomegalovirus exposure and HLA in healthy donors. Study findings and constraints: It was in a later analysis that TCR association rates were seen to vary by HLA locus, highest for DRB1 and lowest for HLA-C. For cytomegalovirus status, the classifier reportedly gave diagnoses with high specificity and sensitivity.

The PCR contained 60 Vbeta and 13 Jbeta primers. Only in-frame clones appear in the TCRdb table, and some are missing; sequencing was by immunoSEQ multiplex PCR. The sample holds approximately 110,000 clones. The CDR3 runs to 15 residues. CDR1 and CDR2 (germline): SGDLS, YYNGEE. V was trimmed by 1 base and J by 2 bases, leaving 9 bases between them. This sequence joins TRBV9 and TRBJ2-2; D not resolved. The specimen was PBMCs. This receptor was taken from a man aged 18 to 29 in good health and CMV-seronegative. CDR3 in amino acids: CASSVLGSNTGELFF. For the CDR3, the DNA is TGTGCCAGCAGCGTACTTGGTAGCAACACCGGGGAGCTGTTTTTT.